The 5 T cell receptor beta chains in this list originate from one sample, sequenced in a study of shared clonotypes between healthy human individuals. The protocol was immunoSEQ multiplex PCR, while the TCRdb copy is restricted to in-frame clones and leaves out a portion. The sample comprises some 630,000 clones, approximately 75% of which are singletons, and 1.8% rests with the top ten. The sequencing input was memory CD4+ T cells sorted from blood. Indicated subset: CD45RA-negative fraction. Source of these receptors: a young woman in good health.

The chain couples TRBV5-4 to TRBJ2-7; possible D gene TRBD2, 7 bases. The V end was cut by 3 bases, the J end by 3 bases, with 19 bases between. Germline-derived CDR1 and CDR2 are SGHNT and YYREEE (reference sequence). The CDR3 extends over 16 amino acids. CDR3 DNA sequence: TGTGCCAGCAGCTCCGGCGGGGGCAGGAACCTCTACGAGCAGTACTTC. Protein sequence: CASSSGGGRNLYEQYF.

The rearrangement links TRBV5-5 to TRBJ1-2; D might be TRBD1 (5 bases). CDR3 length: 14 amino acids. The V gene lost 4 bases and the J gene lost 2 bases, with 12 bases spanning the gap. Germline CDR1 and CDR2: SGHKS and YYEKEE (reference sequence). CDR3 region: CASSLGTLNYGYTF. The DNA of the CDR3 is TGTGCCAGCAGCCTAGGGACCCTCAACTATGGCTACACCTTC. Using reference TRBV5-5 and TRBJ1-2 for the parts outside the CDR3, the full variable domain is DAGVTQSPTHLIKTRGQQVTLRCSPISGHKSVSWYQQVLGQGPQFIFQYYEKEERGRGNFPDRFSARQFPNYSSELNVNALLLGDSALYLCASSLGTLNYGYTFGSGTRLTVV.

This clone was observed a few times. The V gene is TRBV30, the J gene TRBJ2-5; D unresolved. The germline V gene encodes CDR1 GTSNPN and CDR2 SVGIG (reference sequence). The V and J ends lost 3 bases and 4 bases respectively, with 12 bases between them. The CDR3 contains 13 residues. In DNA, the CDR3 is TGTGCCTGGAGACGACGATCGGGAGAGACCCAGTACTTC. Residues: CAWRRRSGETQYF.

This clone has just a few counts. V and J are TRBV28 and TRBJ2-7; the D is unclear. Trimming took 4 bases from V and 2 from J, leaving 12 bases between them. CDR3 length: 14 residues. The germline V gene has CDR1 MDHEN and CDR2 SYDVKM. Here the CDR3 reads CASSSVTPTYEQYF. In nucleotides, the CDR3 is TGTGCCAGCAGTTCCGTGACCCCCACCTACGAGCAGTACTTC. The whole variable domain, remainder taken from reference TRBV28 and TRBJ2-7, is DVKVTQSSRYLVKRTGEKVFLECVQDMDHENMFWYRQDPGLGLRLIYFSYDVKMKEKGDIPEGYSVSREKKERFSLILESASTNQTSMYLCASSSVTPTYEQYFGPGTRLTVT.

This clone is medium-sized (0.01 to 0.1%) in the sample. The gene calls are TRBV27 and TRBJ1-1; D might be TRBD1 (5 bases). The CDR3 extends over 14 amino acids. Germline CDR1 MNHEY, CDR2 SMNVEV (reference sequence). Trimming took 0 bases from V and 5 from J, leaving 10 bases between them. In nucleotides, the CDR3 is TGTGCCAGCAGTTTATCTTCAGGGTTTACTGAAGCTTTCTTT. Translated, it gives CASSLSSGFTEAFF.